Below, 27 T cell receptor beta chains from the same sample are listed, as sequenced in a study of cytomegalovirus exposure and HLA in healthy donors. PCR primers comprised 60 Vbeta and 13 Jbeta primers. TCRdb's copy holds only in-frame clones and misses some; the assay was immunoSEQ multiplex PCR. Of about 180,000 clones listed, 60% to 85% are singletons. The source material was PBMCs. These TCRs come from a male donor in good health and CMV-seronegative.

This chain links TRBV11-2 with TRBJ1-1, with D possibly TRBD1 on 6 matching bases. The ends were cut back, 1 base at V and 6 bases at J, with 9 bases in the middle. Germline V lookup: CDR1 SGHAT, CDR2 FQNNGV. The CDR3 totals 13 residues. The CDR3 sequence is CASSLGNRAEAFF. As DNA, the CDR3 is TGTGCCAGCAGCTTAGGGAACAGGGCTGAAGCTTTCTTT.

V usage is TRBV12-5 and J usage is TRBJ1-1, with a tentative D call TRBD1 (6 bases). V lost 1 base and J lost 9, with 15 bases in between. Germline V gives CDR1 LGHNT, CDR2 FRNRAP. CDR3 length equals 14 residues. Here the CDR3 DNA reads TGTGCTAGTGGTTTGGGCACCCAAACAGGGCAAGCTTTCTTT. Amino acid sequence: CASGLGTQTGQAFF.

The chain uses TRBV9 and TRBJ1-1; 8 bases map to TRBD1. Germline lookup yields CDR1 SGDLS and CDR2 YYNGEE. This CDR3 has 15 amino acids. J gave up 8 bases and V 6 bases, and 15 bases lay outside the gene matches. CDR3 in DNA: TGTGCCAGCACCAGTAGAGGGGGACAGGTTGAGGAAGCTTTCTTT. It specifies CASTSRGGQVEEAFF.

The J gene is TRBJ2-5, the V gene TRBV7-2; 8 positions agree with TRBD1. The J call may not be correct, given that the DNA end is closer to TRBJ2-7. The germline CDR1 and CDR2 sequences are SGHTA and FQGNSA. This CDR3 spans 14 amino acids. The CDR3 bases are TGTGCCAGCAGCGTCGGGACAGGATCCTACGAGCAGTACTTC. Translation gives CASSVGTGSYEQYF.

The DNA for the CDR3 is TGTGCCAGCACCCCAGGGACAGGGGGCTACGAGCAGTACTTC. This sequence encodes CASTPGTGGYEQYF. This rearrangement joins TRBV6-6 to TRBJ2-7; 11 bases fit TRBD1. In germline, CDR1 is MNHNY, CDR2 SVGAGI (reference sequence). V lost 7 bases to trimming and J lost 3 bases; unmatched junction nucleotides: 5. This CDR3 has 14 residues.

This chain links TRBV5-5 with TRBJ2-7; 9 nucleotides agree with TRBD1. The CDR3 runs 15 residues. V lost 1 base, J lost 3 bases, and 5 bases stayed unmatched. Germline-derived CDR1 and CDR2 are SGHKS and YYEKEE (reference sequence). In nucleotides, the CDR3 is TGTGCCAGCAGCTTGAGGGGACAGGGTTACTACGAGCAGTACTTC. Protein product: CASSLRGQGYYEQYF.

The rearrangement uses TRBV28 and TRBJ1-2; D possibly corresponds to TRBD1 (5 bases). CDR1 and CDR2 from the germline V gene are MDHEN and SYDVKM. This CDR3 region has 15 residues. V was trimmed by 5 bases and J by 8 bases, leaving 21 bases between them. The chain's CDR3 is CASSPITARWGGYTF. In DNA, the CDR3 is TGTGCCAGCAGTCCGATTACGGCCAGATGGGGCGGCTACACCTTC.

The CDR3 DNA sequence: TGTGCCAGCAGCCAGCGGACAGGGCAAGGTGGAACTAATGAAAAACTGTTTTTT. This gives the protein CASSQRTGQGGTNEKLFF. The chain joins TRBV28 to TRBJ1-4, with 8 positions matching TRBD1. The trim removed 6 bases at V and 1 base at J, leaving 13 bases unmatched. The germline V gene encodes CDR1 MDHEN and CDR2 SYDVKM. This CDR3 is 18 amino acids long.

The CDR3: CASSAIRPGQAVYGYTF. CDR3 DNA: TGTGCCAGCAGCGCAATTAGGCCGGGACAGGCCGTCTATGGCTACACCTTC. V usage is TRBV7-2 and J usage is TRBJ1-2, with 8 bases matching TRBD1. The germline V gene encodes CDR1 SGHTA and CDR2 FQGNSA. The trim removed 5 bases at V and 4 bases at J, leaving 15 bases unmatched. The CDR3 is 17 amino acids.

This clone has just one count. This chain connects TRBV6-6 to TRBJ1-3; possible D gene TRBD1, 5 bases. The ends were cut back, 2 bases at V and 1 base at J, with 9 bases in the middle. The CDR3 extends over 15 amino acids. Germline values: CDR1 MNHNY, CDR2 SVGAGI (reference sequence). The CDR3 spells CASSYVTASGNTIYF. The DNA for the CDR3 is TGTGCCAGCAGTTACGTGACAGCGTCTGGAAACACCATATATTTT.

The V call is TRBV5-1, the J call TRBJ1-6, with 11 positions matching TRBD1. Germline V gives CDR1 SGHRS, CDR2 YFSETQ. After removal of 2 bases from V and 8 bases from J, the junction contained 6 bases not matched to a gene. The CDR3 is 16 residues long. The CDR3 sequence: CASSFGQGALDSPLHF. For the CDR3, the DNA is TGCGCCAGCAGCTTCGGACAGGGGGCTTTGGATTCACCCCTCCACTTT.

This chain uses TRBV6-1 with TRBJ2-3, with D perhaps matching TRBD2 (6 bases). This CDR3 spans 15 amino acids. CDR1 is MNHNS, CDR2 SASEGT, per germline. Trimming took 3 bases from V and 2 from J, leaving 12 bases between them. The CDR3 sequence: CASSEQLANTDTQYF. The CDR3 DNA reads as TGTGCCAGCAGTGAGCAACTAGCAAACACAGATACGCAGTATTTT.

The CDR3 nucleotides read TGTGCCAGTAGTCTCCCAAAGACATCGTCGGACACTGAAGCTTTCTTT. It specifies CASSLPKTSSDTEAFF. V usage is TRBV19 and J usage is TRBJ1-1; D unresolved. Trimming pared 5 bases from V and 3 bases from J, leaving 19 bases between. The CDR3 runs 16 residues. CDR1 LNHDA and CDR2 SQIVND come from the germline V gene (reference sequence).

This chain connects TRBV9 to TRBJ1-3; D gene ambiguous. Germline loops: CDR1 SGDLS, CDR2 YYNGEE. The V end lost 2 bases, the J end lost 4 bases, and 16 bases lay between the germline ends. CDR3 size: 16 residues. Here the CDR3 reads CASSVLTGGLGNTIYF. CDR3 coding DNA: TGTGCCAGCAGCGTTCTTACGGGAGGGCTCGGAAACACCATATATTTT. Complete variable domain (other parts from reference TRBV9 and TRBJ1-3): DSGVTQTPKHLITATGQRVTLRCSPRSGDLSVYWYQQSLDQGLQFLIQYYNGEERAKGNILERFSAQQFPDLHSELNLSSLELGDSALYFCASSVLTGGLGNTIYFGEGSWLTVV.

V is TRBV30 and J is TRBJ2-3, with 10 nucleotides matching TRBD2. Germline V lookup: CDR1 GTSNPN, CDR2 SVGIG (reference sequence). The CDR3 spans 14 residues. With V trimmed by 0 bases and J by 4 bases, 1 base remained unmatched. DNA for the CDR3: TGTGCCTGGAGTGTAGGGACTAGCGCAGATACGCAGTATTTT. Translated: CAWSVGTSADTQYF.

This clone appeared a few times. The V gene is TRBV10-3, the J gene TRBJ1-2; TRBD1 might be the D (6 bases). The CDR3 covers 13 residues. The V and J ends lost 10 bases and 2 bases respectively, with 14 bases between them. Germline V gives CDR1 ENHRY, CDR2 SYGVKD. For the CDR3, the DNA is TGTGCCAGCAGCACCGGGACAAACTATGGCTACACCTTC. Translation gives CASSTGTNYGYTF.

The chain recombines TRBV29-1 with TRBJ1-2; 8 bases align to TRBD1. V lost 6 bases to trimming and J lost 2 bases; unmatched junction nucleotides: 11. The CDR3 is 15 residues long. Germline V lookup: CDR1 SQVTM, CDR2 ANQGSEA. The CDR3 DNA follows: TGCAGCGTCGGAGAGCCAGGGGGCGCAAACTATGGCTACACCTTC. Protein: CSVGEPGGANYGYTF.

The chain has TRBV19 and TRBJ1-5; 9 bases agree with TRBD1. Looked up from germline, CDR1 is LNHDA and CDR2 is SQIVND (reference sequence). This CDR3 has 14 residues. The V segment lost 11 bases and the J segment 6 bases; nucleotides outside the gene matches: 11. This chain's CDR3 is CAARPGQGGQPQHF. Written as DNA, the CDR3 is TGTGCCGCCCGGCCGGGACAGGGTGGTCAGCCCCAGCATTTT.

The chain carries TRBV7-9 and TRBJ1-1, with a tentative D call TRBD1 (5 bases). The length of the CDR3 is 15 residues. Germline values: CDR1 SEHNR, CDR2 FQNEAQ (reference sequence). V gave up 5 bases and J gave up 8 bases, with 21 bases separating them. CDR3 residues: CASSTPERGSLEAFF. CDR3 sequence (DNA): TGTGCCAGCAGCACCCCGGAACGGGGGTCCCTAGAAGCTTTCTTT.

The chain employs TRBV2 and TRBJ2-1; maybe TRBD1 (6 bases). Germline values: CDR1 SNHLY, CDR2 FYNNEI. The germline V and J ends were trimmed by 7 bases and 3 bases, with 16 bases remaining between them. The CDR3 runs 15 residues. CDR3 in amino acids: CASKIRTDYYNEQFF. The CDR3 bases are TGTGCCAGCAAAATTAGGACAGACTACTACAATGAGCAGTTCTTC.

The chain links TRBV6-6 to TRBJ2-5; TRBD2 aligns across 9 bases. Germline CDR1 MNHNY, CDR2 SVGAGI (reference sequence). J gave up 3 bases and V 5 bases, and 4 bases lay outside the gene matches. The CDR3 is 14 amino acids. The CDR3 sequence: CASSDSGGKETQYF. CDR3 in DNA: TGTGCCAGCAGTGATAGCGGGGGAAAAGAGACCCAGTACTTC.

This clone turned up a few times. The chain couples TRBV4-3 to TRBJ1-5, with D hard to call. Looked up from germline, CDR1 is LGHNA and CDR2 is YSLEER. V was pared by 0 bases and J by 7 bases, with 7 bases between. This CDR3 has 13 residues. This chain's CDR3 is CASSQDRRQPQHF. The DNA for the CDR3 is TGCGCCAGCAGCCAAGATAGGCGGCAGCCCCAGCATTTT.

The chain uses TRBV11-2 and TRBJ2-1, with a weak D call TRBD2 (6 bases). Germline CDR1 reads SGHAT; CDR2 reads FQNNGV. This CDR3 is 17 amino acids long. Trimming took off 3 bases at V and 5 bases at J, with 20 bases between the two ends. The CDR3 region is CASSLYLRAGVHNEQFF. CDR3 sequence (DNA): TGTGCCAGCAGCTTGTACCTTCGAGCGGGCGTCCACAATGAGCAGTTCTTC.

J is TRBJ2-7 and V is TRBV29-1; TRBD2 agrees at 10 bases. The germline gives CDR1 SQVTM, CDR2 ANQGSEA. The CDR3 is 12 residues long. V shed 1 base and J 8 bases; nucleotides not matched to a gene: 2. This CDR3 is CSVEVTSGKQYF. For the CDR3, the DNA is TGCAGCGTTGAAGTTACTAGCGGGAAGCAGTACTTC.

The chain employs TRBV28 and TRBJ1-5, with no clear D. CDR1 MDHEN and CDR2 SYDVKM come from the germline V gene. Trimming removed 11 bases at V and 7 bases at J, with 12 bases between. The CDR3 spans 11 residues. The CDR3 sequence is CAPGKGQPQHF. CDR3 bases: TGTGCCCCGGGGAAGGGCCAGCCCCAGCATTTT.

The chain has TRBV6-1 and TRBJ2-1; D unclear. Germline CDR1 MNHNS, CDR2 SASEGT. V was cut by 8 bases and J by 2 bases, with 13 bases left in between. There are 14 residues in the CDR3. The DNA for the CDR3 is TGTGCCAGCGTGGCAGGCCCTACCTACAATGAGCAGTTCTTC. The encoded protein is CASVAGPTYNEQFF.

This clone was seen a few times. V is TRBV19 and J is TRBJ1-2, with D uncertain. Germline V gene lookup returns CDR1 LNHDA and CDR2 SQIVND (reference sequence). The V end was cut by 1 base, the J end by 5 bases, with 11 bases between. The CDR3 covers 14 residues. CDR3 residues: CASSIGSGEYGYTF. CDR3 nucleotide sequence: TGTGCCAGTAGTATAGGATCGGGAGAATATGGCTACACCTTC.